These T cell receptor beta chains were read from a single sample in a study of shared clonotypes between healthy human individuals. Using immunoSEQ multiplex PCR, the repertoire was profiled, and TCRdb retains in-frame clones only, with some absent. Of about 580,000 clones listed, more than 95% are singletons. The sequenced sample was naive CD8+ T cells sorted from blood. All receptors come from a young man in good health. CDR3s include the opening cysteine and the closing phenylalanine or tryptophan. D genes are given only for firm matches.

D gene: .; V gene: TRBV10-1; J gene: TRBJ1-2; CDR3 DNA: TGCGCCAGCAGCGAGGGTCGTAACTATGGCTACACCTTC; CDR3 protein: CASSEGRNYGYTF
D gene: TRBD2; V gene: TRBV30; J gene: TRBJ2-1; CDR3 DNA: TGTGCCTGGAGTATCCACCGGGACTACTATAATGAGCAGTTCTTC; CDR3 protein: CAWSIHRDYYNEQFF
D gene: TRBD1; V gene: TRBV19; J gene: TRBJ2-1; CDR3 DNA: TGTGCCAGTAGTATCGTCGCCACGACAGGGTGGAACAATGAGCAGTTCTTC; CDR3 protein: CASSIVATTGWNNEQFF
D gene: .; V gene: TRBV5-1; J gene: TRBJ2-3; CDR3 DNA: TGCGCCAGCAGCTTGGGGGTCGAGGAGGTCTGGTTCACAGATACGCAGTATTTT; CDR3 protein: CASSLGVEEVWFTDTQYF
D gene: TRBD1; V gene: TRBV7-9; J gene: TRBJ2-7; CDR3 DNA: TGTGCCAGCAGCTCACCGACGCAGGGGGCCCACGAGCAGTACTTC; CDR3 protein: CASSSPTQGAHEQYF
D gene: TRBD1; V gene: TRBV2; J gene: TRBJ1-1; CDR3 DNA: TGTGCCAGCAATAAAAACAGGGGGCTTCGCACTGAAGCTTTCTTT; CDR3 protein: CASNKNRGLRTEAFF
D gene: .; V gene: TRBV14; J gene: TRBJ1-1; CDR3 DNA: TGTGCCAGCAGCCTCACAGGGACGGGGACTGAAGCTTTCTTT; CDR3 protein: CASSLTGTGTEAFF
D gene: TRBD1; V gene: TRBV4-1; J gene: TRBJ2-2; CDR3 DNA: TGCGCCAGCAGCCTGACAGGGACGAACACCGGGGAGCTGTTTTTT; CDR3 protein: CASSLTGTNTGELFF
D gene: TRBD2; V gene: TRBV5-5; J gene: TRBJ2-3; CDR3 DNA: TGTGCCAGCAGCTGGCCCGGGACTACCCGCACAGATACGCAGTATTTT; CDR3 protein: CASSWPGTTRTDTQYF
D gene: .; V gene: TRBV6-1; J gene: TRBJ2-7; CDR3 DNA: TGTGCCAGCGAAAACGAGCAGTACTTC; CDR3 protein: CASENEQYF
D gene: .; V gene: TRBV2; J gene: TRBJ2-1; CDR3 DNA: TGTGCCAGCCTAGGATTTACCTACAATGAGCAGTTCTTC; CDR3 protein: CASLGFTYNEQFF